These T cell receptor beta chains were read from a single sample in a study of blood T cell repertoires in COVID-19. Some clones are missing from TCRdb's copy, which holds only in-frame ones; the method was immunoSEQ multiplex PCR. The table includes around 60,000 clones, 80% to 90% detected once. The sequencing input was peripheral blood. Source of these receptors: a man aged 35-49 years with acute or convalescent COVID-19. CDR3s include the opening cysteine and the closing phenylalanine or tryptophan. D genes are given only for firm matches. Expanded clones are given a class, and other clones once, few, many or no size at all.

CDR3: CASSFGQGDGYTF
DNA: TGTGCCAGCAGCTTCGGACAGGGGGATGGCTACACCTTC
D: TRBD1
size: NA
V: TRBV7-9
J: TRBJ1-2

CDR3: CASSLGADTEAFF
DNA: TGTGCCAGCAGCTTAGGGGCAGACACTGAAGCTTTCTTT
D: NA
size: NA
V: TRBV11-3
J: TRBJ1-1

CDR3: CASRTTGSSTEAFF
DNA: TGCGCCAGCAGGACTACAGGGTCGTCGACTGAAGCTTTCTTT
D: NA
size: NA
V: TRBV5-1
J: TRBJ1-1

CDR3: CASSWQVNQPQHF
DNA: TGTGCCAGTAGTTGGCAGGTTAATCAGCCCCAGCATTTT
D: NA
size: NA
V: TRBV19
J: TRBJ1-5

CDR3: CASSLQGAAGGYTF
DNA: TGTGCCAGCAGCTTGCAGGGGGCAGCAGGCGGCTACACCTTC
D: TRBD1
size: NA
V: TRBV5-4
J: TRBJ1-2

CDR3: CATSRSSGKETQYF
DNA: TGTGCCACCAGTAGGTCTAGCGGCAAAGAGACCCAGTACTTC
D: TRBD2
size: NA
V: TRBV24-1
J: TRBJ2-5

CDR3: CASSISGTGETEAFF
DNA: TGTGCCAGTAGTATATCGGGGACAGGGGAGACTGAAGCTTTCTTT
D: TRBD1
size: NA
V: TRBV19
J: TRBJ1-1

CDR3: CASSQAGGGGTEAFF
DNA: TGTGCCAGCAGCCAAGCTGGGGGCGGTGGAACTGAAGCTTTCTTT
D: NA
size: once
V: TRBV4-2
J: TRBJ1-1

CDR3: CASSFTGTGTNEKLFF
DNA: TGTGCCAGTAGTTTCACCGGGACAGGGACTAATGAAAAACTGTTTTTT
D: TRBD1
size: NA
V: TRBV19
J: TRBJ1-4

CDR3: CAWNRDKVGQPQHF
DNA: TGTGCCTGGAATCGGGACAAAGTAGGGCAGCCCCAGCATTTT
D: NA
size: few
V: TRBV30
J: TRBJ1-5

CDR3: CASSTDRGDTEAFF
DNA: TGTGCCAGTAGTACCGACCGGGGGGACACTGAAGCTTTCTTT
D: NA
size: NA
V: TRBV19
J: TRBJ1-1